This T cell receptor beta chain was found in a study of blood T cell repertoires in COVID-19 (dated by TCRdb to the early 2020s). In the study overall: Samples covering the acute and convalescent phases of COVID-19 were provided by collaborators in the United States, Italy and Spain. The prospective study material was composed of cDNA or gDNA derived from T cells, B-cell-depleted T cells, or PBMCs. Subjects who had been exposed to COVID-19, were actively infected with it, or had recovered from it provided the deeply sampled blood TCRbeta repertoires that made up the dataset. A freely available public database, intended as a resource for researchers studying the immune response to SARS-CoV-2, is where the repertoires were released. The samples were drawn from the first 160 participants of the ongoing ImmuneRACE study and from 1,254 subjects provided by 6 global collaborators. Sample metadata almost always included a de-identified subject ID, COVID-19 status, age in years and sex. Where HLA class I and class II types were available, the types were taken from metadata supplied by the sample provider, not from assay-based typing. Broader findings and caveats from the paper: The quantity of clinical and demographic metadata differed by source and by participant and was supplied without curation.

With regard to this clone: The target of this receptor is not known. Qualities for individual bases were not recorded, and no much larger clone is one base off.

The collaborating institutions used their own protocols to collect whole blood in K2EDTA tubes. For TCRbeta analysis, collaborators shipped samples in one of three forms: frozen whole blood, isolated PBMCs, or DNA extracted from either of those sample types. TCRbeta CDR3 regions were amplified from genomic DNA using the immunoSEQ Assay, a bias-controlled multiplex PCR. On the study's bioinformatics: The number of nucleated cells in each sample was estimated from the amplification of reference gene primers within the assay. To quantify the absolute abundance of each unique TCRbeta CDR3 rearrangement, sequence reads were collapsed and filtered. For each sample, productive Simpson clonality was calculated as the square root of Simpson's diversity index over productive rearrangements. TCRdb carries this immuneACCESS record with in-frame sequences only. Its versions omit some clonotypes, under half of them owing to an unresolved V gene in the studies checked, with the rest unexplained. That table is the source of V, J and clone size, and D and trimming were worked out from the DNA. A total of some 190,000 clones appear in this sample, roughly 86% of them only once. 5.1% of the sample belongs to the ten largest clones.

The CDR3 goes from the cysteine to the phenylalanine over 15 residues. CDR3 DNA only is kept here, 45 bases in frame from base 1. Trimming at the junction amounts to 0 bases on V and 8 bases on J, and the germline ends lie 13 bases apart. The germline V gene yields SGHTA for CDR1 and FQGNSA for CDR2. Input material: peripheral blood. Recombination linked TRBV7-2 to TRBJ1-4; no D gene call is confident. The receptor was isolated from a woman in her 70s with active or convalescent COVID-19. The CDR3 reads as follows: CASSLAGLGGEKLFF. At the DNA level, the sequence is TGTGCCAGCAGCTTAGCCGGGTTGGGTGGAGAAAAACTGTTTTTT.